This T cell receptor (beta chain) is drawn from a study of T-cell reconstitution after alpha-beta-depleted transplantation in children. The germline gives CDR1 DFQATT, CDR2 SNEGSKA (reference sequence). CDR3 size: 15 residues. V shed 0 bases and J 4 bases; nucleotides not matched to a gene: 6. Using unique molecular identifiers, the investigators prepared the TCRbeta library. From the PCR reads, TCRdb called clonotypes with MiXCR, one entry per CDR3 protein. This table has about 540,000 distinct CDR3 sequences, around 16% appearing once. The sample in question was PBMCs from the stem cell graft donor, obtained from the stem cell graft. The receptor comes from a human donor who donated a stem cell graft to a child with acute lymphoblastic leukemia. The rearrangement links TRBV20-1 to TRBJ1-5; TRBD1 agrees at 7 bases. The CDR3 DNA reads as TGCAGTGCTAGAGATTGGCCAGGGGGGAATCAGCCCCAGCATTTT. This translates into CSARDWPGGNQPQHF.